These 15 T cell receptor beta chains were all obtained from the same sample, sequenced in a study of OX40 agonist ivuxolimab in advanced cancers. The table came from immunoSEQ multiplex PCR; TCRdb's copy has only in-frame clones and leaves some out. Found here are about 60,000 clones, about 90% of them singletons; the top ten hold roughly 1.9%. Sequences were derived from CD4+ or CD8+ T cells sorted from blood, sampled in a trial of the OX40 agonist ivuxolimab. These receptors were taken from an adult with an advanced solid tumor such as melanoma, head and neck, liver or kidney cancer.

This clone was observed once. V and J are TRBV5-1 and TRBJ1-4, with D perhaps TRBD1 (5 bases). CDR1 is SGHRS, CDR2 YFSETQ, per germline. The germline V and J ends were trimmed by 1 base and 3 bases, with 7 bases remaining between them. The CDR3 has 14 residues. The DNA of the CDR3 is TGCGCCAGCAGCTTGCAGGGACCTAATGAAAAACTGTTTTTT. Its translation is CASSLQGPNEKLFF.

This rearrangement joins TRBV20-1 to TRBJ2-1; D is undetermined. The ends were cut back, 5 bases at V and 4 bases at J, with 6 bases in the middle. CDR1 is DFQATT, CDR2 SNEGSKA, per germline (reference sequence). This CDR3 comprises 11 residues. The CDR3 DNA reads TGCAGTGCTCAGGTATACAATGAGCAGTTCTTC. Translation: CSAQVYNEQFF.

The chain links TRBV13 to TRBJ1-4; D gene uncertain. The CDR3 is 14 residues long. CDR1 PRHDT and CDR2 FYEKMQ come from the germline V gene (reference sequence). V was trimmed by 3 bases and J by 5 bases, leaving 10 bases between them. The CDR3 DNA reads as TGTGCCAGCAGCTTCGCGGGCTCGAATGAAAAACTGTTTTTT. Translating it yields CASSFAGSNEKLFF.

J is TRBJ1-1 and V is TRBV19; 7 nucleotides agree with TRBD1. The CDR3 consists of 15 residues. The germline V gene encodes CDR1 LNHDA and CDR2 SQIVND (reference sequence). Losses at the gene ends were 2 bases for V and 3 bases for J; bases not matched to a gene: 6. CDR3 bases: TGTGCCAGTAGTATAACTGGACAGGCCGACACTGAAGCTTTCTTT. This sequence encodes CASSITGQADTEAFF.

V gene TRBV6-6 combines with J gene TRBJ2-7, with 10 nucleotides matching TRBD2. Germline-derived CDR1 and CDR2 are MNHNY and SVGAGI (reference sequence). The J segment lost 3 bases and the V segment lost 6 bases, leaving 2 bases of the junction unmatched. The CDR3 is made up of 13 amino acids. The DNA of the CDR3 is TGTGCCAGCAGAACTAGCGGGAACTACGAGCAGTACTTC. It specifies CASRTSGNYEQYF.

The J gene is TRBJ1-2, the V gene TRBV10-3, with D hard to call. Germline assignment: CDR1 ENHRY and CDR2 SYGVKD. V was cut by 0 bases and J by 4 bases, with 6 bases left in between. The CDR3 consists of 13 residues. The CDR3 loop is CAISESPGYGYTF. Written as DNA, the CDR3 is TGTGCCATCAGTGAGTCGCCCGGCTATGGCTACACCTTC.

This sequence joins TRBV18 and TRBJ2-1, with D tentatively TRBD2 (6 bases). The CDR3 consists of 13 residues. V was clipped by 4 bases and J by 9 bases, with 13 bases between them. Germline values: CDR1 KGHSH, CDR2 LQKENI. CDR3 protein: CASSRDSRSEQFF. CDR3 DNA sequence: TGTGCCAGCTCACGGGACTCCCGGAGTGAGCAGTTCTTC.

This chain links TRBV28 with TRBJ2-2; 12 nucleotides line up with TRBD2. From germline, CDR1 is MDHEN and CDR2 SYDVKM. J gave up 3 bases and V 7 bases, and 3 bases lay outside the gene matches. The CDR3 covers 15 residues. CDR3 protein: CASTSGGADTGELFF. As DNA, the CDR3 is TGTGCCAGCACTAGCGGGGGGGCGGACACCGGGGAGCTGTTTTTT.

This clone is a singleton in its sample. This sequence joins TRBV29-1 and TRBJ2-7, with a possible D match to TRBD1 (5 bases). The CDR3 contains 13 residues. Deletions cut 4 bases from V and 2 bases from J, with 12 bases between. CDR1 is SQVTM, CDR2 ANQGSEA, per germline. The CDR3 DNA follows: TGCAGCGTTGGCTGGCAGGACACCTACGAGCAGTACTTC. It yields the protein CSVGWQDTYEQYF.

This chain uses TRBV14 with TRBJ2-3, with D unclear. This CDR3 region has 15 residues. CDR1 is SGHDN, CDR2 FVKESK, per germline. The V end lost 1 base, the J end lost 0 bases, and 8 bases lay between the germline ends. The CDR3 loop is CASSQGRPSTDTQYF. CDR3 bases: TGTGCCAGCAGCCAAGGAAGACCTAGCACAGATACGCAGTATTTT.

This clone was observed once. The genes are TRBV6-1 and TRBJ1-4, with D maybe TRBD1 (5 bases). Trimming removed 7 bases from V and 5 bases from J, with 8 bases in between. Germline CDR1 is MNHNS and CDR2 is SASEGT. The CDR3 sequence is 12 residues long. The CDR3 nucleotides are TGTGCCAGCACAAGGGGAAATGAAAAACTGTTTTTT. It specifies CASTRGNEKLFF.

The chain recombines TRBV11-1 with TRBJ2-1; D might be TRBD2 (5 bases). The CDR3 is made up of 13 amino acids. Trimming took 5 bases from V and 7 from J, leaving 12 bases between them. Per germline, CDR1 SGHAT and CDR2 FQDESV (reference sequence). In DNA, the CDR3 is TGTGCCAGCAGCGCCCAGTCGGGGAATGAGCAGTTCTTC. Translation: CASSAQSGNEQFF.

The CDR3 DNA reads TGTGCCAGCAGCAAAACCCCGGTGGGCTACGAGCAGTACTTC. Translation: CASSKTPVGYEQYF. The chain recombines TRBV21-1 with TRBJ2-7. TRBV21-1 represents a pseudogene. The CDR3 has 14 residues.

The chain has TRBV11-2 and TRBJ2-1; 9 bases match TRBD2. In germline, CDR1 is SGHAT, CDR2 FQNNGV. V lost 5 bases, J lost 3 bases, and 5 bases stayed unmatched. This CDR3 comprises 15 residues. CDR3 nucleotide sequence: TGTGCCAGCAGCCCGCGGGAGGGTAACTACAATGAGCAGTTCTTC. This gives the protein CASSPREGNYNEQFF.

The J gene is TRBJ2-3, the V gene TRBV6-5, with 7 bases aligning to TRBD2. The CDR3 has 14 residues. V shed 6 bases and J 4 bases; nucleotides not matched to a gene: 7. Germline CDR1 reads MNHEY; CDR2 reads SVGAGI. The CDR3 nucleotides read TGTGCCAGCAGACGGACTAGTCTCGCAGATACGCAGTATTTT. Its protein is CASRRTSLADTQYF.